These 3 T cell receptor beta chains came from one sample sequenced in a study of blood T cells in healthy people across ages. Primers used in a second PCR of roughly 7 to 12 cycles were a sample-barcoded 5' primer and a J-beta primer mix. TCRdb reprocessed the 5' RACE reads with MiXCR, giving one entry per CDR3 protein. The table records a few hundred thousand distinct CDR3 sequences, about 25% of them present only once. Sequencing was done on a sample of blood. These receptors were obtained from a woman in her seventies in good health.

This chain joins TRBV7-2 and TRBJ2-1; D not certain. The V gene lost 6 bases and the J gene lost 0 bases, with 6 bases spanning the gap. CDR1 and CDR2 (germline): SGHTA, FQGNSA. This CDR3 is built from 13 residues. The CDR3 here is CASSASSYNEQFF. The CDR3 region has the DNA TGTGCCAGCAGTGCTAGCTCCTACAATGAGCAGTTCTTC.

The chain carries TRBV9 and TRBJ2-3; no definite D call. Germline V gene lookup returns CDR1 SGDLS and CDR2 YYNGEE. The V gene lost 4 bases and the J gene lost 1 base, with 10 bases spanning the gap. The CDR3 runs 14 residues. The CDR3 reads CASSPFVGTDTQYF. CDR3 DNA: TGTGCCAGCAGCCCCTTTGTAGGCACAGATACGCAGTATTTT.

The chain links TRBV6-1 to TRBJ1-1, with D possibly being TRBD1 (5 bases). This CDR3 is 14 amino acids long. The V gene's germline CDR1 is MNHNS and CDR2 SASEGT. V lost 7 bases and J 3 bases, leaving 15 bases between the germline ends. Written as DNA, the CDR3 is TGTGCCAGCACAAAGGTCGGGGGAGACACTGAAGCTTTCTTT. Encoded protein: CASTKVGGDTEAFF.